The rows below give T cell receptor beta chains drawn from one sample of a study of T cell responses to AZD1222 COVID-19 vaccine. Data came from immunoSEQ multiplex PCR; TCRdb stores just in-frame clones and leaves some out. The top ten clones hold over 0.9% of a sample with some 150,000 clones, approximately 95% of them seen once. Specimen: peripheral blood, collected on day 0 of MenACWY control vaccination. These receptor sequences come from an adult in good health. Each CDR3 is given with its conserved first and last residue. A D gene is named only where the DNA matches it firmly. Clone size is not always given. Where it is, it says once, few, many or a class for expanded clones.

d_gene	v_gene	abundance	j_gene	CDR3aa	CDR3nt
TRBD1	TRBV27	NA	TRBJ2-1	CASRQGRLTYNEQFF	TGTGCCAGCAGACAGGGGCGCCTTACCTACAATGAGCAGTTCTTC
TRBD1	TRBV19	NA	TRBJ1-1	CASALGGAGGEAFF	TGTGCCAGCGCCCTAGGGGGCGCCGGGGGTGAAGCTTTCTTT
NA	TRBV6-2/TRBV6-3	NA	TRBJ2-7	CASSHPDRSYEQYF	TGTGCCAGCAGTCACCCTGACAGGTCCTACGAGCAGTACTTC
NA	TRBV24-1	NA	TRBJ2-3	CATSDLPRAPQYF	TGTGCCACCAGTGATTTGCCCAGGGCTCCGCAGTATTTT
NA	TRBV18	once	TRBJ1-1	CASSPSGNTEAFF	TGTGCCAGCTCACCTTCTGGGAACACTGAAGCTTTCTTT
TRBD1	TRBV27	NA	TRBJ1-6	CASSLEPGQGTPLHF	TGTGCCAGCAGCCTTGAACCCGGACAGGGGACACCCCTCCACTTT
NA	TRBV6-5	NA	TRBJ2-3	CASSLSEVSTDTQYF	TGTGCCAGCAGTCTTTCCGAGGTGTCCACAGATACGCAGTATTTT
NA	TRBV19	NA	TRBJ1-5	CASSIAGSVLETQHF	TGTGCCAGTAGTATAGCGGGCTCCGTCCTAGAGACCCAGCATTTT
NA	TRBV11-2	NA	TRBJ1-1	CASSPGRSNTEAFF	TGTGCCAGCAGCCCGGGACGGAGTAACACTGAAGCTTTCTTT
NA	TRBV6-5	NA	TRBJ2-1	CASSLVPHNEQFF	TGTGCCAGCAGTTTAGTACCGCACAATGAGCAGTTCTTC
NA	TRBV6-2/TRBV6-3	NA	TRBJ1-2	CASSRTLLPNYGYTF	TGTGCCAGCAGTAGAACACTTCTACCTAACTATGGCTACACCTTC
NA	TRBV2	NA	TRBJ1-5	CASSELGSDQPQHF	TGTGCCAGCAGTGAATTGGGCAGCGATCAGCCCCAGCATTTT
NA	TRBV6-5	NA	TRBJ2-7	CASSYSELTGNYEQYF	TGTGCCAGCAGTTACTCGGAGTTGACAGGAAACTACGAGCAGTACTTC
TRBD1	TRBV9	NA	TRBJ1-3	CASSQTGTGNTIYF	TGTGCCAGCAGCCAGACAGGGACTGGAAACACCATATATTTT
NA	TRBV5-4	NA	TRBJ1-6	CASSSTGRSLNSPLHF	TGTGCCAGCAGCTCCACAGGGAGGTCACTTAATTCACCCCTCCACTTT
NA	TRBV5-1	NA	TRBJ1-5	CASSSGGRNQPQHF	TGCGCCAGCAGCTCCGGGGGCAGAAATCAGCCCCAGCATTTT
NA	TRBV6-4	few	TRBJ2-3	CASSLGASSTDTQYF	TGTGCCAGCAGCCTAGGGGCTAGCAGCACAGATACGCAGTATTTT
TRBD1	TRBV9	NA	TRBJ1-2	CASSALGQGSYGYTF	TGTGCCAGCAGTGCCCTAGGACAGGGGAGCTATGGCTACACCTTC
NA	TRBV15	NA	TRBJ1-6	CATSRVVNSPLHF	TGTGCCACCAGCAGAGTAGTTAATTCACCCCTCCACTTT
NA	TRBV7-9	once	TRBJ2-1	CASSLVGALAYNEQFF	TGTGCCAGCAGCTTAGTCGGGGCGCTGGCGTACAATGAGCAGTTCTTC
NA	TRBV19	NA	TRBJ1-1	CASSTFMNTEAFF	TGTGCCAGTAGTACATTTATGAACACTGAAGCTTTCTTT
NA	TRBV27	NA	TRBJ1-2	CARPGGSNYGYTF	TGTGCCAGACCCGGGGGATCTAACTATGGCTACACCTTC
NA	TRBV10-3	NA	TRBJ2-2	CAIRGQFGELFF	TGTGCCATCAGAGGACAGTTCGGGGAGCTGTTTTTT
TRBD1	TRBV7-3	NA	TRBJ2-2	CASSPGTGGFTGELFF	TGTGCCAGCAGCCCCGGGACAGGGGGGTTCACCGGGGAGCTGTTTTTT